This T cell receptor beta chain emerged from a study of cytomegalovirus exposure and HLA in healthy donors. Overall study context: Per a later analysis, the approximately 690 first-cohort and under 150 validation repertoires shared one platform. Study conclusions and caveats: The authors confirmed in vitro that a few CMV-associated chains were specific for CMV antigens. According to a subsequent analysis, TCR clusters from the first cohort were inclined to appear together in the 110 or so validation repertoires.

Worth noting for this clone: Its cognate antigen is unknown.

The CDR3 covers 18 residues. Trimming at V came to 3 bases and at J to 0 bases, leaving 8 bases not matched to a gene. CDR1 SGDLS and CDR2 YYNGEE come from the germline V gene. Measured with immunoSEQ multiplex PCR; TCRdb has only the in-frame clones, and not every one. The table shows about 60,000 clones, with roughly 96% occurring only once. What was sequenced was PBMCs. The chain uses TRBV9 and TRBJ2-3, with 12 bases fitting TRBD2. This clonotype was sampled from a man younger than 30 in good health and CMV-seronegative. This chain's CDR3 is CASSGGTSGWTSTDTQYF. As DNA, the CDR3 is TGTGCCAGCAGCGGGGGGACTAGCGGGTGGACTAGCACAGATACGCAGTATTTT.